Given below is one TCR beta chain in context. In the study's own analysis: Amplification with reference gene primers provided the estimates of nucleated cell counts. Using immunoSEQ multiplex PCR, the repertoire was profiled, and TCRdb retains in-frame clones only, with some absent. The V and J calls and clone size were taken over from that table, and D and trimming were inferred from the DNA. The sample consists of under 250,000 clones, around four fifths of them appearing once. The data were obtained in a study of blood T cell repertoires in COVID-19. The wider study: The United States, Italy and Spain supplied acute and convalescent COVID-19 samples. Sources were T cells, B-cell-depleted T cells, or PBMCs; the material itself was cDNA or gDNA.

The receptor comes from a woman between 55 and 75 years old with active or convalescent COVID-19. The sequencing input was peripheral blood.

The CDR3 region has the DNA TGTGCCAGCACCAAGACAGGGGGGGCCTACGAGCAGTACTTC. Translation gives CASTKTGGAYEQYF. This chain connects TRBV7-9 to TRBJ2-7, with TRBD1 matching over 9 bases. J lost 2 bases, V lost 7 bases, and 6 bases had no gene match. The CDR3 has 14 amino acids. The germline V gene encodes CDR1 SEHNR and CDR2 FQNEAQ (reference sequence). The full variable domain, its missing parts supplied by reference TRBV7-9 and TRBJ2-7, is DTGVSQNPRHKITKRGQNVTFRCDPISEHNRLYWYRQTLGQGPEFLTYFQNEAQLEKSRLLSDRFSAERPKGSFSTLEIQRTEQGDSAMYLCASTKTGGAYEQYFGPGTRLTVT.